This T cell receptor beta chain was sequenced during a study of identical twins. Findings and caveats of the study: Carriage of fewer insertions was seen in abundant cord blood beta clonotypes, whereas memory repertoires showed none. Researchers reported excess low generation probability among twin-shared out-of-frame alpha sequences.

The germline CDR1 and CDR2 sequences are MNHEY and SVGEGT. CDR3 size: 16 residues. V lost 6 bases to trimming and J lost 8 bases; unmatched junction nucleotides: 9. Unique molecular identifiers were present on the cDNA, which also gained a universal primer site by template switching. In TCRdb, the 5' RACE reads were re-called with MiXCR into one record per CDR3 protein. The table records 690,000 or so distinct CDR3 sequences, 8% to 9% of them present only once. This clonotype was seen more than once but under ten times. No antigen is known for it. Donors uniformly comprised healthy Caucasians. This sample also belongs to another study, concerning yellow fever vaccine responses in identical twins.

The chain links TRBV6-2 or TRBV6-3 to TRBJ2-1; TRBD2 aligns across 14 bases. The clonotype was recovered from a woman aged 18-29 years in good health. The sequenced sample was PBMCs. For the CDR3, the DNA is TGTGCCAGCAGGCTACCGGGACTAGCGGGAGCCGATGAGCAGTTCTTC. Protein: CASRLPGLAGADEQFF.